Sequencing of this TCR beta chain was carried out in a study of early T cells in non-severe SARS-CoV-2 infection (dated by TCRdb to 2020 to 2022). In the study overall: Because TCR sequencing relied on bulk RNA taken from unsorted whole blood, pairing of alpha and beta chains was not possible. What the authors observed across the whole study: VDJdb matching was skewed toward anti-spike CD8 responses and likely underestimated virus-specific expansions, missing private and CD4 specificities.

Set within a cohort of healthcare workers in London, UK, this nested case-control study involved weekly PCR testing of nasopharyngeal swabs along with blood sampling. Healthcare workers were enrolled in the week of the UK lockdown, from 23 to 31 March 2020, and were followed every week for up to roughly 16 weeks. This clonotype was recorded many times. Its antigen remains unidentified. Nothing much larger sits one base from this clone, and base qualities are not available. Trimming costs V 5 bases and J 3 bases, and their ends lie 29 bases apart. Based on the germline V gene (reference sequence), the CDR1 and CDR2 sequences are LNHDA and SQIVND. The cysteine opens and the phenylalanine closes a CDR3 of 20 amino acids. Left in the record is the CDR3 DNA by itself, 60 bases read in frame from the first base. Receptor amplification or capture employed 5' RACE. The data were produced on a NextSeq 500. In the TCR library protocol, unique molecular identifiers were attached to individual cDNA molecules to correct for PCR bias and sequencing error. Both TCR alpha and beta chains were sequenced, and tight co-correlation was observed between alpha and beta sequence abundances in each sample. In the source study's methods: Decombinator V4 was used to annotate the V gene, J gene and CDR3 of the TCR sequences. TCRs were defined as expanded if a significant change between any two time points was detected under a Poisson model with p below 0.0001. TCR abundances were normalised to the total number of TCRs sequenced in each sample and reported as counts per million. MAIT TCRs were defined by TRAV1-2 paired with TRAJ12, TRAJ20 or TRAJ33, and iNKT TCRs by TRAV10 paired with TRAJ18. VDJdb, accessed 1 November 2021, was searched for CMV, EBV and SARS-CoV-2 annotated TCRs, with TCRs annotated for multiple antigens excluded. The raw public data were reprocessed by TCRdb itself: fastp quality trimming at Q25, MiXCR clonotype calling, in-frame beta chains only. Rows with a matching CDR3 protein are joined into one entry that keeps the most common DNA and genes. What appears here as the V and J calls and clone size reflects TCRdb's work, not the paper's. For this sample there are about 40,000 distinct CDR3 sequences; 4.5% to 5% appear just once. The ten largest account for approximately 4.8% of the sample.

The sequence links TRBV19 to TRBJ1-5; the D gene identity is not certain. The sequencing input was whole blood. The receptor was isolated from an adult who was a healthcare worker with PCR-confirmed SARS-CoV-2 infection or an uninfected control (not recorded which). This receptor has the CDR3 CASSSHDPLPTWTDNQPQHF. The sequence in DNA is TGTGCCAGTAGTTCGCACGACCCCCTCCCCACGTGGACCGACAATCAGCCCCAGCATTTT.